The 9 T cell receptor beta chains listed next were all sequenced from one sample in a study of blood T cell repertoires in COVID-19. Sequencing was performed with immunoSEQ multiplex PCR; in TCRdb, only in-frame clones are kept and a portion is missing. The data show under 300,000 clones, roughly 89% seen once. The material sequenced was peripheral blood. The source is a woman aged 60-75 years with COVID-19, enrolled during active disease.

CDR3 loop: CASRITGTGQDSPLHF. For the CDR3, the DNA is TGCGCCAGCAGGATAACCGGGACAGGGCAAGATTCACCCCTCCACTTT. This chain links TRBV5-1 with TRBJ1-6, with TRBD1 matching 9 bases. V was clipped by 5 bases and J by 8 bases; unmatched bases: 11. Germline-derived CDR1 and CDR2 are SGHRS and YFSETQ. The CDR3 length is 16 residues.

A single count supports this clone. The chain is built from TRBV29-1 and TRBJ1-6, with TRBD1 matching over 10 bases. CDR1 is SQVTM, CDR2 ANQGSEA, per germline. V was clipped by 3 bases and J by 4 bases; unmatched bases: 9. This CDR3 is 17 amino acids long. The CDR3 DNA reads as TGCAGCGTTGACTCGCGACAGGGGGCGGGTTATAATTCACCCCTCCACTTT. Protein: CSVDSRQGAGYNSPLHF.

The chain uses TRBV19 and TRBJ2-5; D may be TRBD1 (6 bases). V gave up 6 bases and J gave up 1 base, with 15 bases separating them. CDR3 size: 15 residues. Germline CDR1 LNHDA, CDR2 SQIVND (reference sequence). The CDR3 DNA is TGTGCCAGTAGAGTCTCCTTGGGGGCCCAAGAGACCCAGTACTTC. Encoded protein: CASRVSLGAQETQYF.

This clone was observed a few times. This chain connects TRBV4-3 to TRBJ2-1; 7 bases are a match to TRBD1. The CDR3 runs to 15 residues. V lost 1 base and J lost 5; bases outside the gene matches: 5. The germline V gene has CDR1 LGHNA and CDR2 YSLEER. This CDR3 is CASSQGPGQNNEQFF. CDR3 in DNA: TGCGCCAGCAGCCAAGGGCCGGGACAGAACAATGAGCAGTTCTTC.

The chain combines TRBV7-2 with TRBJ1-1; no definite D call. CDR3 length equals 14 residues. V lost 7 bases to trimming and J lost 0 bases, with 12 bases between them. Germline V gives CDR1 SGHTA, CDR2 FQGNSA. The CDR3 here is CASTPNPVNTEAFF. CDR3 nucleotides: TGTGCCAGCACCCCAAACCCAGTGAACACTGAAGCTTTCTTT.

The chain links TRBV6-1 to TRBJ2-7; 8 nucleotides agree with TRBD1. The V segment lost 2 bases and the J segment 5 bases; nucleotides outside the gene matches: 8. The V gene's germline CDR1 is MNHNS and CDR2 SASEGT. The CDR3 is 15 residues long. CDR3 amino acids: CASSESFRGRDEQYF. The CDR3, as DNA: TGTGCCAGCAGTGAAAGTTTCAGGGGGCGAGACGAGCAGTACTTC.

The genes are TRBV19 and TRBJ1-5; 7 nucleotides align to TRBD1. After removal of 2 bases from V and 5 bases from J, the junction contained 21 bases not matched to a gene. The CDR3 has 20 residues. The V gene's germline CDR1 is LNHDA and CDR2 SQIVND (reference sequence). CDR3 sequence (DNA): TGTGCCAGTAGTATAACTCAGGGGGAGAAAAGGCCAAGCAGGGATCAGCCCCAGCATTTT. As protein: CASSITQGEKRPSRDQPQHF.

This clone has a handful of counts. The chain has TRBV12-3 or TRBV12-4 and TRBJ2-7; TRBD1 might be the D (5 bases). Trimming took off 5 bases at V and 6 bases at J, with 11 bases between the two ends. CDR3 length: 12 residues. CDR3 protein: CASSPQGSEQYF. As DNA, the CDR3 is TGTGCCAGCAGTCCCCAGGGATCCGAGCAGTACTTC.

This sequence joins TRBV5-1 and TRBJ2-1, with 12 bases matching TRBD2. The CDR3 extends over 13 amino acids. Germline lookup yields CDR1 SGHRS and CDR2 YFSETQ. Unmatched junction bases numbered 2, after V lost 6 bases and J lost 7 bases. CDR3 in amino acids: CASILAGGNEQFF. The CDR3, as DNA: TGCGCCAGCATTCTAGCGGGAGGGAATGAGCAGTTCTTC.